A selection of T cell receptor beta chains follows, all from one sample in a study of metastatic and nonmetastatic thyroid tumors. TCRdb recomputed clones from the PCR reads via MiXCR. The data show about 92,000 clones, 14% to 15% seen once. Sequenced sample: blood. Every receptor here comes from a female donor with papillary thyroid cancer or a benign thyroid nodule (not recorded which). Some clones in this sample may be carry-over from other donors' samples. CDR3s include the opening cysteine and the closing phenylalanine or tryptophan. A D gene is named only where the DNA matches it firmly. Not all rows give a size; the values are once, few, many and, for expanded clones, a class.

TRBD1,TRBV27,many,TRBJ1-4,CASKKTGKVEKLFF,TGTGCCAGCAAAAAGACAGGGAAGGTGGAAAAACTGTTTTTT
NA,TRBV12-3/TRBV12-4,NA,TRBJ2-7,CASSLVSNGQYF,TGTGCCAGCAGTTTAGTCAGTAACGGGCAGTACTTC
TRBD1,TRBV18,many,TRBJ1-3,CASSPPGTGGNTIYF,TGTGCCAGCTCACCCCCGGGGACAGGGGGAAACACCATATATTTT
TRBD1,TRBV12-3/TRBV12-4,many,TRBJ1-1,CASSLSPGSGGAFF,TGTGCCAGCAGTTTATCCCCCGGATCAGGGGGCGCTTTCTTT
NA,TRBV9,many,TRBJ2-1,CASSPGANGDINEQFF,TGTGCCAGCAGCCCCGGGGCTAACGGGGATATTAATGAGCAGTTCTTC
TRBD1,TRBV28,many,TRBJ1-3,CASSRRDSPLGGNTIYF,TGTGCCAGCAGTAGGCGGGACAGCCCTCTCGGTGGAAACACCATATATTTT
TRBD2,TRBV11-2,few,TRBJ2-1,CASSPVGLAGVREQFF,TGTGCCAGCAGCCCCGTGGGACTAGCGGGAGTTCGGGAGCAGTTCTTC
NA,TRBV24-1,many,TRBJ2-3,CATSDPSGDLTDTQYF,TGTGCCACCAGTGACCCCTCGGGGGACCTCACAGATACGCAGTATTTT
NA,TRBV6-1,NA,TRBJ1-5,CASSVLTAHSNHPQHF,TGTGCCAGCAGTGTCCTCACGGCCCATAGCAATCATCCCCAGCATTTT
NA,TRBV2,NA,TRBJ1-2,CASRADGSLGGYTF,TGTGCCAGCAGGGCGGACGGAAGCCTAGGCGGCTACACCTTC
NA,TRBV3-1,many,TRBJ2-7,CASSPNFYEQYF,TGTGCCAGCAGCCCCAACTTCTACGAGCAGTACTTC
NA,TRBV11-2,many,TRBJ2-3,CASSFGWPDTQYF,TGTGCCAGCAGCTTCGGGTGGCCAGATACGCAGTATTTT
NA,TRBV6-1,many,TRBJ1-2,CASSPTDVYYGYTF,TGTGCCAGCAGTCCGACGGACGTATACTATGGCTACACCTTC
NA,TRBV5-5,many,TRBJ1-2,CASSSGEWGRNYGYTF,TGTGCCAGCAGCTCTGGGGAATGGGGTAGAAACTATGGCTACACCTTC
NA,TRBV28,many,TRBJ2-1,CASSPPDGRGDNEQFF,TGTGCCAGCAGTCCTCCCGACGGCCGCGGGGACAATGAGCAGTTCTTC
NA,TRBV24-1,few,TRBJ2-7,CATSDGGIVPEQYF,TGTGCCACCAGTGATGGCGGGATAGTGCCCGAGCAGTACTTC
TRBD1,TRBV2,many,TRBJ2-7,CASISDRTREQYF,TGTGCCAGCATTTCGGACAGGACGCGGGAGCAGTACTTC
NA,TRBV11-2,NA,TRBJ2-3,CASSSSNVGRADTQYF,TGTGCCAGCAGCTCATCCAACGTGGGAAGGGCAGATACGCAGTATTTT
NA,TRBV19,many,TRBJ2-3,CASGSGGGTDTQYF,TGTGCCAGTGGGTCGGGCGGAGGCACAGATACGCAGTATTTT
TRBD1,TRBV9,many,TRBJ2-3,CASSVIGTETDTQYF,TGTGCCAGCAGCGTAATCGGGACAGAAACAGATACGCAGTATTTT